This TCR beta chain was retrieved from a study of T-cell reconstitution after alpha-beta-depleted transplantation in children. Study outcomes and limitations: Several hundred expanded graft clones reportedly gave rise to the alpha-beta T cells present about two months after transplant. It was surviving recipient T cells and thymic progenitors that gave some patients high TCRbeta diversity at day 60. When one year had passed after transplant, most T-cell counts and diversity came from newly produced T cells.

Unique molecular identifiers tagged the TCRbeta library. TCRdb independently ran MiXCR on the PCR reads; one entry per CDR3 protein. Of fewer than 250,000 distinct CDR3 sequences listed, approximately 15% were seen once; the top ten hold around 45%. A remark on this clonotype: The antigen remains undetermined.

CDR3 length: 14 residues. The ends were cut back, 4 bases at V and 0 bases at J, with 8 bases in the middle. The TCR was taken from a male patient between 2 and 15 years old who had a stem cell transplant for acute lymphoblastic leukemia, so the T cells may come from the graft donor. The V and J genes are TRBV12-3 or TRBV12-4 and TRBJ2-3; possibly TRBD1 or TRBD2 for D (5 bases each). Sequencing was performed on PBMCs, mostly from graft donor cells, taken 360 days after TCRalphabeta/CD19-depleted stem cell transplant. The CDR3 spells CASSWDGSTDTQYF. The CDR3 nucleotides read TGTGCCAGCAGTTGGGACGGGAGCACAGATACGCAGTATTTT.